This TCR beta chain is from a study of blood T cell repertoires in COVID-19. V lost 3 bases and J lost 4, with 6 bases in between. The CDR3 consists of 13 residues. Germline V gene data show CDR1 as KGHDR and CDR2 as SFDVKD. Only in-frame clones appear in the TCRdb table, and some are missing; sequencing was by immunoSEQ multiplex PCR. The sample shows 200,000 to 250,000 clones, approximately 90% of them seen only once. V is TRBV24-1 and J is TRBJ1-5; D unresolved. Input material: PBMCs or T cells enriched from blood (not recorded which). The receptor was derived from a woman between 18 and 30 years old in a cohort exposed to, infected with or recovered from COVID-19 (not recorded which). The CDR3 here is CATSDPGNQPQHF. For the CDR3, the DNA is TGTGCCACCAGTGATCCCGGGAATCAGCCCCAGCATTTT.